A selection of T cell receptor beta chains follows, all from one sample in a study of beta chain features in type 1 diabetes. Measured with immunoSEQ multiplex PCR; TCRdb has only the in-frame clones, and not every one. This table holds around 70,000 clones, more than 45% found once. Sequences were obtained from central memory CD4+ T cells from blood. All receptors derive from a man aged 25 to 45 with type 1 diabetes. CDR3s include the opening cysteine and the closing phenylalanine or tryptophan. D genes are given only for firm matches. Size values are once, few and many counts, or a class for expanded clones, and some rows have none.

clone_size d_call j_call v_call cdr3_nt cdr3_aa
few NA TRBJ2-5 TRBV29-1 TGCAGCGTTGATGGAGGTCAAGAGACCCAGTACTTC CSVDGGQETQYF
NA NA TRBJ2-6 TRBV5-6 TGTGCCAGCAGTGCTGACATCGTCGGGGCCAACGTCCTGACTTTC CASSADIVGANVLTF
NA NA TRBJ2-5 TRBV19 TGTGCCAGCCGGGACTCCCGCAAGGGGACCCAGTACTTC CASRDSRKGTQYF
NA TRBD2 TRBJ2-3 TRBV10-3 TGTGCCATTCGGACTAGTGGGAGCACAGATACGCAGTATTTT CAIRTSGSTDTQYF
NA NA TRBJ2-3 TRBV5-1 TGCGCCAGCAGCTCAGGACGGCAGGGAAGGACAGATACGCAGTATTTT CASSSGRQGRTDTQYF
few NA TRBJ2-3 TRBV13 TGTGCCAGCAGCTCCCGCAGGGGTCGCACAGATACGCAGTATTTT CASSSRRGRTDTQYF
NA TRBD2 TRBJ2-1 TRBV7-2 TGTGCCAGCAGCTTAGCAGCGGGGGTGGGGTACAATGAGCAGTTCTTC CASSLAAGVGYNEQFF
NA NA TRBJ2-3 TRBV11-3 TGTGCCAGCAGCCAAGACAGAGGCACAGATACGCAGTATTTT CASSQDRGTDTQYF